This passage covers 26 T cell receptor beta chains from one sample sequenced in a study of cytomegalovirus exposure and HLA in healthy donors. The PCR ran on 60 Vbeta and 13 Jbeta primers. Assay: immunoSEQ multiplex PCR; the TCRdb copy retains only in-frame clones and omits some. The sample shows fewer than 250,000 clones, roughly 77% of them seen only once. Sequenced input: PBMCs. These receptor sequences come from a woman in her forties or fifties in good health and CMV-seronegative.

This clone turned up a few times. V gene TRBV29-1 combines with J gene TRBJ1-1; TRBD1 aligns across 8 bases. CDR1 is SQVTM, CDR2 ANQGSEA, per germline. This CDR3 is built from 13 residues. The trim removed 4 bases at V and 3 bases at J, leaving 4 bases unmatched. The CDR3 DNA is TGCAGCGTTGGGTTGACAGGGGACACTGAAGCTTTCTTT. As protein: CSVGLTGDTEAFF.

This clone was found once. The J gene is TRBJ1-2, the V gene TRBV5-1; possible D gene TRBD1, 6 bases. The CDR3 runs 14 residues. The germline CDR1 and CDR2 sequences are SGHRS and YFSETQ. The V and J ends lost 3 bases and 4 bases respectively, with 13 bases between them. The CDR3 DNA is TGCGCCAGCAGCTCTACAGGGACCAGCTATGGCTACACCTTC. This codes for CASSSTGTSYGYTF.

The V call is TRBV20-1, the J call TRBJ2-1; D unresolved. The V gene's germline CDR1 is DFQATT and CDR2 SNEGSKA (reference sequence). The CDR3 runs 11 residues. V gave up 5 bases and J gave up 5 bases, with 7 bases separating them. This CDR3 is CSAFFNNEQFF. The CDR3 coding sequence is TGCAGTGCTTTCTTTAACAATGAGCAGTTCTTC.

This clone was recorded once. The chain links TRBV7-2 to TRBJ2-1; 8 nucleotides line up with TRBD2. Germline-derived CDR1 and CDR2 are SGHTA and FQGNSA. The CDR3 consists of 16 residues. The V gene end was trimmed by 2 bases and the J gene end by 2 bases; junction bases not matched to a gene: 5. In nucleotides, the CDR3 is TGTGCCAGCAGCTTAAGCGGGGGTCAAACCTACAATGAGCAGTTCTTC. It encodes CASSLSGGQTYNEQFF. Looking up the rest from reference TRBV7-2 and TRBJ2-1 gives the full variable domain: GAGVSQSPSNKVTEKGKDVELRCDPISGHTALYWYRQSLGQGLEFLIYFQGNSAPDKSGLPSDRFSAERTGGSVSTLTIQRTQQEDSAVYLCASSLSGGQTYNEQFFGPGTRLTVL.

V and J are TRBV6-5 and TRBJ2-5; no firm D call. Between the trimmed V and J ends, which lost 0 bases and 5 bases, there was a span of 4 bases. Looked up from germline, CDR1 is MNHEY and CDR2 is SVGAGI. The CDR3 consists of 12 residues. The CDR3 DNA is TGTGCCAGCAGTTACTCCGAGGAGACCCAGTACTTC. Its protein is CASSYSEETQYF.

Only one count was recorded for this clone. This rearrangement joins TRBV2 to TRBJ2-3; TRBD1 aligns across 9 bases. The CDR3 has 14 amino acids. V shed 6 bases and J 4 bases; nucleotides not matched to a gene: 5. CDR1 is SNHLY, CDR2 FYNNEI, per germline. The CDR3 DNA sequence: TGTGCCAGCAGCCGAGACAGGGGGTCAGATACGCAGTATTTT. As protein: CASSRDRGSDTQYF.

V is TRBV15 and J is TRBJ2-7; 12 bases align to TRBD2. Germline CDR1 and CDR2: LNHNV and YYDKDF (reference sequence). Trimming removed 0 bases from V and 3 bases from J; junction bases left unmatched: 6. The CDR3 has 17 amino acids. CDR3 residues: CATSRDLTSGGLYEQYF. The CDR3 DNA is TGTGCCACCAGCAGAGATTTGACTAGCGGGGGCCTCTACGAGCAGTACTTC.

This clone has just a few counts. This chain links TRBV11-1 with TRBJ2-5; 10 bases are a match to TRBD1. V gave up 3 bases and J gave up 4 bases; unmatched junction bases: 8. CDR1 is SGHAT, CDR2 FQDESV, per germline (reference sequence). CDR3 length equals 16 residues. The chain's CDR3 is CASSFGTGAEGETQYF. Written as DNA, the CDR3 is TGTGCCAGCAGCTTCGGGACAGGGGCGGAAGGAGAGACCCAGTACTTC.

The chain is built from TRBV6-4 and TRBJ2-2; 9 bases are a match to TRBD1. Per germline, CDR1 MRHNA and CDR2 SNTAGT. This CDR3 has 15 residues. V lost 5 bases, J lost 6 bases, and 7 bases stayed unmatched. CDR3 sequence: CASSRDRETSGELFF. In DNA, the CDR3 is TGTGCCAGCAGTCGGGACAGGGAAACTTCCGGGGAGCTGTTTTTT.

This clone was recorded once. The rearrangement joins TRBV18 to TRBJ2-5, with 10 bases fitting TRBD2. CDR3 length equals 15 residues. In germline, CDR1 is KGHSH, CDR2 LQKENI. With 0 bases clipped from V and 5 bases from J, the junction kept 3 bases outside the gene matches. The CDR3 region is CASSPPPLAGETQYF. The CDR3, as DNA: TGTGCCAGCTCACCACCTCCACTAGCGGGGGAGACCCAGTACTTC.

This clone was detected only a few times. The DNA of the CDR3 is TGCGCCAGCAGCCAAGACGGGAGGGGATACGAGCAGTACTTC. Translation gives CASSQDGRGYEQYF. V gene TRBV4-3 combines with J gene TRBJ2-7; 8 nucleotides line up with TRBD2. CDR1 LGHNA and CDR2 YSLEER come from the germline V gene. The CDR3 contains 14 residues. Trimming removed 0 bases from V and 4 bases from J; junction bases left unmatched: 2.

The chain employs TRBV11-3 and TRBJ1-1; D gene ambiguous. The CDR3 length is 15 residues. The V gene's germline CDR1 is SGHNT and CDR2 YENEEA. V dropped 1 base and J dropped 2 bases, with 11 bases sitting between them. The CDR3 region is CASSLGRLTNTEAFF. CDR3 sequence (DNA): TGTGCCAGCAGCTTAGGAAGACTTACTAACACTGAAGCTTTCTTT.

The J gene is TRBJ1-4, the V gene TRBV19, with D uncertain. Between the trimmed V and J ends, which lost 6 bases and 0 bases, there was a span of 8 bases. Germline loops: CDR1 LNHDA, CDR2 SQIVND (reference sequence). This CDR3 has 14 amino acids. In nucleotides, the CDR3 is TGTGCCAGTAGCCTTAGCTCAACTAATGAAAAACTGTTTTTT. Protein product: CASSLSSTNEKLFF.

This clone has only a few counts. The J gene is TRBJ2-5, the V gene TRBV7-6, with 9 bases lining up with TRBD2. With V trimmed by 2 bases and J by 3 bases, 7 bases remained unmatched. There are 16 residues in the CDR3. Per the germline V gene, CDR1 is SGHVS and CDR2 is FNYEAQ. Here the CDR3 reads CASSLRGTSREETQYF. The DNA for the CDR3 is TGTGCCAGCAGCTTAAGGGGGACTAGCAGGGAAGAGACCCAGTACTTC.

The chain links TRBV7-2 to TRBJ1-2; TRBD1 aligns across 9 bases. Unmatched junction bases numbered 10, after V lost 5 bases and J lost 6 bases. CDR3 length: 15 amino acids. CDR1 SGHTA and CDR2 FQGNSA come from the germline V gene. DNA for the CDR3: TGTGCCAGCAGCCCGACCGGGACAGGGTTGCATGGCTACACCTTC. Translating gives CASSPTGTGLHGYTF.

V is TRBV7-9 and J is TRBJ1-1; 8 bases are shared with TRBD1. The CDR3 has 15 amino acids. Germline CDR1 SEHNR, CDR2 FQNEAQ (reference sequence). The J segment lost 3 bases and the V segment lost 6 bases, leaving 9 bases of the junction unmatched. Here the CDR3 reads CASRPNRGWDTEAFF. DNA of the CDR3: TGTGCCAGCAGGCCGAACAGGGGGTGGGACACTGAAGCTTTCTTT.

V is TRBV2 and J is TRBJ1-2; tentatively, D is TRBD1 (6 bases). Trimming pared 4 bases from V and 6 bases from J, leaving 15 bases between. Germline CDR1 reads SNHLY; CDR2 reads FYNNEI. This CDR3 spans 14 amino acids. The CDR3 bases are TGTGCCAGCAGTGTGAGGGGCAGGGGTCATGGCTACACCTTC. Translated: CASSVRGRGHGYTF.

The rearrangement uses TRBV7-9 and TRBJ2-7; 7 bases are a match to TRBD2. Trimming removed 0 bases from V and 6 bases from J; junction bases left unmatched: 8. The CDR3 sequence is 15 residues long. Germline loops: CDR1 SEHNR, CDR2 FQNEAQ (reference sequence). The CDR3 region has the DNA TGTGCCAGCAGCTTAGCGGGGGGAGGGCCGGTCGAGCAGTACTTC. It is translated as CASSLAGGGPVEQYF.

The J gene is TRBJ2-1, the V gene TRBV4-3, with TRBD2 matching over 12 bases. The germline V gene encodes CDR1 LGHNA and CDR2 YSLEER. V lost 4 bases, J lost 4 bases, and 5 bases stayed unmatched. This CDR3 spans 16 amino acids. CDR3 region: CASSRLLAGGYNEQFF. DNA of the CDR3: TGCGCCAGCAGCCGCCTACTAGCGGGGGGTTACAATGAGCAGTTCTTC.

This clone appeared once. The gene calls are TRBV6-5 and TRBJ1-6; D might be TRBD1 (5 bases). Germline-derived CDR1 and CDR2 are MNHEY and SVGAGI. V was shortened by 2 bases and J by 8 bases, with 13 bases between the two germline ends. This CDR3 region has 15 residues. The CDR3 region is CASSYGRQGYSPLHF. The CDR3 DNA reads TGTGCCAGCAGTTACGGTCGGCAGGGATATTCACCCCTCCACTTT.

The V and J genes are TRBV7-9 and TRBJ2-7; D is possibly TRBD1 (5 bases). The length of the CDR3 is 13 residues. Trimming stripped 6 bases from V and 2 bases from J, with 11 bases between. The germline V gene encodes CDR1 SEHNR and CDR2 FQNEAQ (reference sequence). The CDR3 nucleotides read TGTGCCAGCAGTACAGGACGGACCTACGAGCAGTACTTC. Protein product: CASSTGRTYEQYF.

The V call is TRBV19, the J call TRBJ1-1; 8 positions agree with TRBD1. Germline V gene lookup returns CDR1 LNHDA and CDR2 SQIVND (reference sequence). The CDR3 sequence is 16 residues long. V was clipped by 7 bases and J by 3 bases; unmatched bases: 13. The CDR3 DNA reads TGTGCCAGTACCCTGGGCAGGGGGCGCGGAGACACTGAAGCTTTCTTT. As protein: CASTLGRGRGDTEAFF.

The chain is built from TRBV9 and TRBJ1-2; TRBD1 agrees at 12 bases. The CDR3 has 15 amino acids. J gave up 6 bases and V 3 bases, and 6 bases lay outside the gene matches. CDR1 and CDR2 from the germline V gene are SGDLS and YYNGEE. CDR3 region: CASSGRDRGQDGYTF. Here the CDR3 DNA reads TGTGCCAGCAGCGGCCGGGACAGGGGGCAGGATGGCTACACCTTC. The variable domain in full, with the rest retrieved from reference TRBV9 and TRBJ1-2, is DSGVTQTPKHLITATGQRVTLRCSPRSGDLSVYWYQQSLDQGLQFLIQYYNGEERAKGNILERFSAQQFPDLHSELNLSSLELGDSALYFCASSGRDRGQDGYTFGSGTRLTVV.

The chain is built from TRBV7-2 and TRBJ1-1; D possibly corresponds to TRBD1 (6 bases). Germline values: CDR1 SGHTA, CDR2 FQGNSA. Deletions cut 5 bases from V and 11 bases from J, with 21 bases between. CDR3 length: 14 amino acids. This CDR3 reads CASSLQGLLRGAFF. CDR3 DNA sequence: TGTGCCAGCAGCCTTCAGGGGTTACTAAGGGGGGCTTTCTTT.

The chain links TRBV30 to TRBJ2-7; 7 bases map to TRBD2. After removal of 0 bases from V and 3 bases from J, the junction contained 2 bases not matched to a gene. Germline loops: CDR1 GTSNPN, CDR2 SVGIG (reference sequence). The CDR3 sequence is 13 residues long. CDR3 DNA sequence: TGTGCCTGGAGTGTTGCTAGCGGCTACGAGCAGTACTTC. Protein sequence: CAWSVASGYEQYF.

A single count supports this clone. The chain couples TRBV5-4 to TRBJ2-2, with 14 bases that match TRBD2. CDR3 length equals 17 residues. The junction had 9 bases not matched to a gene; V was cut back by 4 bases and J by 7 bases. The V gene's germline CDR1 is SGHNT and CDR2 YYREEE (reference sequence). The CDR3 nucleotides read TGTGCCAGCAGCATCAGACTAGCGGGAGGGCCCGGCGGGGAGCTGTTTTTT. Translation: CASSIRLAGGPGGELFF.